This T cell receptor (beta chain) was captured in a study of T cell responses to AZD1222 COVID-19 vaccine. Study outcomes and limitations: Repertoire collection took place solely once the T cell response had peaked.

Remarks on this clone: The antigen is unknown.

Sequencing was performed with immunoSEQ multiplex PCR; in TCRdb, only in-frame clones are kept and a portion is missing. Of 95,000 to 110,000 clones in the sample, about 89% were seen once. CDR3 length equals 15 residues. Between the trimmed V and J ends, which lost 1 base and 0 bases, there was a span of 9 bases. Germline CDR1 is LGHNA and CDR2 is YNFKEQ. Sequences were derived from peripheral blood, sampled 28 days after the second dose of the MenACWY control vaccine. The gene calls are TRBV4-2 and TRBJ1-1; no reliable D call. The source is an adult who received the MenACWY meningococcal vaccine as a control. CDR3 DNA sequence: TGTGCCAGCAGCCAAGGTGGTAAATTGAACACTGAAGCTTTCTTT. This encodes CASSQGGKLNTEAFF.